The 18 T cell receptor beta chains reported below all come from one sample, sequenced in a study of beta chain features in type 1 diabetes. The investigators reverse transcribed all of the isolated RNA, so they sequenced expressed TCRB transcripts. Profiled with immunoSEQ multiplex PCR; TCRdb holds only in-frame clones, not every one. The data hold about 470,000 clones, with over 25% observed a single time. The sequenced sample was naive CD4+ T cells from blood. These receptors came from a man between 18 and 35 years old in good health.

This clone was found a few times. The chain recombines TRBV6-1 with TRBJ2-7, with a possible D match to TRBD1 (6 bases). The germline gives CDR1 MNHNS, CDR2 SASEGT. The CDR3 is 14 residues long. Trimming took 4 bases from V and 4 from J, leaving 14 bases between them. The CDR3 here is CASSGTQGRYEQYF. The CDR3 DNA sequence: TGTGCCAGCAGTGGAACCCAGGGGAGATACGAGCAGTACTTC.

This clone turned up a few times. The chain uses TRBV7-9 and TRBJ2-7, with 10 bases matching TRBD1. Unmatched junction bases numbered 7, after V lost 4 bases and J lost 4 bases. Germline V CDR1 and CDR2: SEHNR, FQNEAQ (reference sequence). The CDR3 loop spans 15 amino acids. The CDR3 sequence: CASSSVGTGVYEQYF. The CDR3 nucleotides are TGTGCCAGCAGCTCTGTCGGGACAGGGGTGTACGAGCAGTACTTC.

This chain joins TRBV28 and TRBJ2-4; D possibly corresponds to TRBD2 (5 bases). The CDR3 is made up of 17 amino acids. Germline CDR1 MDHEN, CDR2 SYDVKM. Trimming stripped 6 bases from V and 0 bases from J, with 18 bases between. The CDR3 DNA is TGTGCCAGCAGCTCCGCCTATGAGGGCTTAGCCAAAAACATTCAGTACTTC. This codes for CASSSAYEGLAKNIQYF.

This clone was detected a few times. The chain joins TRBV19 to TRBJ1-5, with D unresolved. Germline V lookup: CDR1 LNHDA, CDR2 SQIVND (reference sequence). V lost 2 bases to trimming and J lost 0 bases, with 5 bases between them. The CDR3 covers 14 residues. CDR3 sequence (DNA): TGTGCCAGTAGTATACTGTTTAGCAATCAGCCCCAGCATTTT. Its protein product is CASSILFSNQPQHF.

CDR3 nucleotide sequence: TGTGCCAGCGGGAGGACCCAGATCCAGCAGTACTTC. It is translated as CASGRTQIQQYF. This chain uses TRBV28 with TRBJ2-7; D might be TRBD2 (6 bases). The CDR3 has 12 amino acids. Between the trimmed V and J ends, which lost 8 bases and 8 bases, there was a span of 16 bases. Germline CDR1 and CDR2: MDHEN and SYDVKM.

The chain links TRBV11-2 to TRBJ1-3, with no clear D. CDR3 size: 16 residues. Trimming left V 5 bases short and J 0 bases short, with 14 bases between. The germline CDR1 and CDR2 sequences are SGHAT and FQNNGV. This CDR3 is CASSQTRRNSGNTIYF. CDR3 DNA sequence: TGTGCCAGCAGCCAGACCAGAAGAAACTCTGGAAACACCATATATTTT.

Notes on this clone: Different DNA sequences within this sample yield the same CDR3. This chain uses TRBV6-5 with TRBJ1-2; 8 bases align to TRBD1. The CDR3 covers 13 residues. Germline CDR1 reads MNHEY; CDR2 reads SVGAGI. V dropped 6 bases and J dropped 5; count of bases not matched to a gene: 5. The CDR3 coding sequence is TGTGCCAGCAGGCCAGACAGGGGATATGGCTACACCTTC. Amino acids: CASRPDRGYGYTF.

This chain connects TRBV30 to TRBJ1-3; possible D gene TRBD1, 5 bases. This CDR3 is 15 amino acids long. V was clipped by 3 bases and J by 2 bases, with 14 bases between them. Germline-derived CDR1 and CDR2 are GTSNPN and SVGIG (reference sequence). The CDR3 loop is CAWSPHPGAGNTIYF. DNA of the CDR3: TGTGCCTGGAGCCCCCATCCGGGGGCTGGAAACACCATATATTTT.

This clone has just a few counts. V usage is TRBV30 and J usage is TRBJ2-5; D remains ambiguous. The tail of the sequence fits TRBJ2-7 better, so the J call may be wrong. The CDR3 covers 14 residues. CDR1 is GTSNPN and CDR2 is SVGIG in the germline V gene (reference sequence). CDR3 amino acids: CAWSALLGSYEQYF. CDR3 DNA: TGTGCCTGGAGTGCCCTCCTGGGCTCCTACGAGCAGTACTTC.

CDR3 nucleotides: TGTGCCAGCAGCTTTGGCCCGGGACTAGCGGTCTACAATGAGCAGTTCTTC. Its protein product is CASSFGPGLAVYNEQFF. The rearrangement joins TRBV7-9 to TRBJ2-1; 11 nucleotides match TRBD2. Germline CDR1 SEHNR, CDR2 FQNEAQ (reference sequence). This CDR3 comprises 17 residues. Trimming removed 3 bases from V and 3 bases from J; junction bases left unmatched: 7. Full variable domain (missing parts from reference TRBV7-9 and TRBJ2-1): DTGVSQNPRHKITKRGQNVTFRCDPISEHNRLYWYRQTLGQGPEFLTYFQNEAQLEKSRLLSDRFSAERPKGSFSTLEIQRTEQGDSAMYLCASSFGPGLAVYNEQFFGPGTRLTVL.

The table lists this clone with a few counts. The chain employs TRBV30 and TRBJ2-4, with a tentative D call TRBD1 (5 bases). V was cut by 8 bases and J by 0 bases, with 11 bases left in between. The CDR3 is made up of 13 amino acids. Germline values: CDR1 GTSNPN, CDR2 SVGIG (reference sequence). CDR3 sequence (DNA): TGTGCCCACCGGACACTAGCCAAAAACATTCAGTACTTC. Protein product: CAHRTLAKNIQYF.

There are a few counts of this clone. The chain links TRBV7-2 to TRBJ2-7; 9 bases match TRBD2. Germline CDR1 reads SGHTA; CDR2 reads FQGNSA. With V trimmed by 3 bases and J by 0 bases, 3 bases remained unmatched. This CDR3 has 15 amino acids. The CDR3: CASSFLAGSSYEQYF. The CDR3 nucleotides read TGTGCCAGCAGCTTTCTAGCGGGGAGCTCCTACGAGCAGTACTTC.

CDR3 in DNA: TGTGCCAGCAGCCGCTCTGGTGGAAACTATGGCTACACCTTC. Its translation: CASSRSGGNYGYTF. The gene calls are TRBV9 and TRBJ1-2; D not resolved. Trimming took 4 bases from V and 2 from J, leaving 12 bases between them. This CDR3 has 14 residues. Per the germline V gene, CDR1 is SGDLS and CDR2 is YYNGEE.

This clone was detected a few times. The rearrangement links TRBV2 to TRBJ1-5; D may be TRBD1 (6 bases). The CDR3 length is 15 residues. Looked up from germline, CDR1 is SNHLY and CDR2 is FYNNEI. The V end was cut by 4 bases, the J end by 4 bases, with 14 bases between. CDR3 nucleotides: TGTGCCAGCAGTGCCAATGCAGGGGTTAATCAGCCCCAGCATTTT. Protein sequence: CASSANAGVNQPQHF.

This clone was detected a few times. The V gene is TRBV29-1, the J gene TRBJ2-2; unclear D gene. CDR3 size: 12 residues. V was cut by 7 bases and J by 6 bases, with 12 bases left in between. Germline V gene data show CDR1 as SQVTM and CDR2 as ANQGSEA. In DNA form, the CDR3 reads TGCAGCGCTACGTACAGTGCCGGGGAGCTGTTTTTT. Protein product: CSATYSAGELFF.

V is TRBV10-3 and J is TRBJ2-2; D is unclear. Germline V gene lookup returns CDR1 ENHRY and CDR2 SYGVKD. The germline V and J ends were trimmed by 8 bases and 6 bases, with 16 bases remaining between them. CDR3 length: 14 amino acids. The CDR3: CAIAATMEPGELFF. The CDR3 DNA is TGTGCCATCGCTGCAACAATGGAACCCGGGGAGCTGTTTTTT.

The CDR3 is CATSRRTGYQPQHF. In DNA, the CDR3 is TGTGCCACCAGCAGGAGGACAGGTTATCAGCCCCAGCATTTT. V usage is TRBV15 and J usage is TRBJ1-5; 7 nucleotides match TRBD1. Germline V lookup: CDR1 LNHNV, CDR2 YYDKDF (reference sequence). Germline trimming cut 3 bases from V and 5 bases from J; bases unmatched to any gene: 4. The CDR3 runs 14 residues.

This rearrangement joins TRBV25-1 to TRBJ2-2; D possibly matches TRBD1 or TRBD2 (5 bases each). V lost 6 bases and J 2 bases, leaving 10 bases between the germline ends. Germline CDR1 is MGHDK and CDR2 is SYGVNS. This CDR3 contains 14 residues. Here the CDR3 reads CASRRDANTGELFF. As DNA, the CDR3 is TGTGCCAGCAGGAGGGACGCCAACACCGGGGAGCTGTTTTTT.